Below are 20 T cell receptor beta chains sequenced from a single sample in a study of T cell repertoires in cytomegalovirus infection. TCRdb passed the reads through MiXCR, listing each CDR3 protein once. The sample records fewer than 1,000,000 distinct CDR3 sequences, about 33% being singletons. What these receptors recognize is not known. This specimen consisted of cultured CD8+ T cells from PBMCs, obtained from culture after CMV antigen stimulation. Source of these receptors: a human donor in good health (CMV status not recorded). Some clones in this sample may be carry-over from other donors' samples.

This chain's CDR3 is CASSESGMNTEAFF. CDR3 coding DNA: TGTGCCAGCAGTGAATCAGGGATGAACACTGAAGCTTTCTTT. The chain joins TRBV25-1 to TRBJ1-1; perhaps TRBD1 as D (5 bases). This CDR3 is 14 amino acids long. V dropped 1 base and J dropped 0 bases, with 6 bases sitting between them. In germline, CDR1 is MGHDK, CDR2 SYGVNS.

The chain couples TRBV6-2 or TRBV6-3 to TRBJ2-7; the match to TRBD1 covers 7 bases. V trimming: 4 bases; J trimming: 2 bases; junction bases outside the gene matches: 5. This CDR3 is built from 14 residues. Germline assignment: CDR1 MNHEY and CDR2 SVGEGT. CDR3 protein: CASSSPGTAYEQYV. The CDR3, as DNA: TGTGCCAGCAGTTCTCCTGGGACAGCCTACGAGCAGTACGTC.

This clonotype came up many times. This chain uses TRBV7-2 with TRBJ1-4, with D unresolved. V shed 3 bases and J shed 0 bases, with 5 bases lying between them. The CDR3 consists of 14 residues. Germline lookup yields CDR1 SGHTA and CDR2 FQGNSA. CDR3 sequence: CASSLATTNEKLFF. The CDR3 DNA follows: TGTGCCAGCAGCTTGGCCACAACTAATGAAAAACTGTTTTTT.

This clonotype was detected only a few times. V is TRBV7-9 and J is TRBJ2-1; 12 nucleotides agree with TRBD2. The CDR3 totals 16 residues. Germline CDR1 and CDR2: SEHNR and FQNEAQ (reference sequence). The junction had 12 bases not matched to a gene; V was cut back by 11 bases and J by 4 bases. This CDR3 reads CAGRLAGGLHYNEQFF. The CDR3 DNA follows: TGTGCCGGTAGGCTAGCGGGGGGGCTCCATTACAATGAGCAGTTCTTC.

This clonotype occurred a few times. The genes are TRBV27 and TRBJ2-1; D is perhaps TRBD2 (5 bases). The CDR3 is 15 residues long. Germline values: CDR1 MNHEY, CDR2 SMNVEV (reference sequence). Trimming left V 7 bases short and J 5 bases short, with 18 bases between. The DNA for the CDR3 is TGTGCCAGCAAGGTAGGCGGGTCACACAACAATGAGCAGTTCTTC. It is translated as CASKVGGSHNNEQFF.

J is TRBJ2-1 and V is TRBV7-6; 7 nucleotides align to TRBD2. CDR3 length: 14 residues. Germline V gene data show CDR1 as SGHVS and CDR2 as FNYEAQ. V was clipped by 3 bases and J by 6 bases; unmatched bases: 5. The CDR3 DNA reads as TGTGCCAGCAGCTTTGCGGGGGAATTCAATGAGCAGTTCTTC. Translation: CASSFAGEFNEQFF.

This clonotype has a count of ten or more. The chain joins TRBV7-2 to TRBJ1-3; no definite D call. The V gene lost 5 bases and the J gene lost 1 base, with 18 bases spanning the gap. Germline values: CDR1 SGHTA, CDR2 FQGNSA. This CDR3 region has 17 residues. The CDR3 sequence: CASSTRHGVRSGNTIYF. The DNA for the CDR3 is TGTGCCAGCAGCACCCGCCACGGGGTACGTTCTGGAAACACCATATATTTT.

Ten or more counts support this clonotype. The CDR3 DNA is TGTGCCAGCACTTGGGGGCCCCCTGAGCCAGCTTTCTTT. This codes for CASTWGPPEPAFF. The chain has TRBV12-3 or TRBV12-4 and TRBJ1-1; tentative D call: TRBD1 (6 bases). This CDR3 spans 13 amino acids. V was trimmed by 7 bases and J by 10 bases, leaving 19 bases between them.

The rearrangement uses TRBV4-1 and TRBJ2-5, with TRBD2 matching 11 bases. CDR1 is MGHRA and CDR2 is YSYEKL in the germline V gene. This CDR3 is 18 amino acids long. The V and J ends lost 0 bases and 5 bases, in that order; junction bases with no gene match: 11. In DNA, the CDR3 is TGCGCCAGCAGCCAAGATCGGCTGACTAGCGGGGTTTTCGAGACCCAGTACTTC. Encoded protein: CASSQDRLTSGVFETQYF.

This clonotype showed up just a few times. The chain employs TRBV5-5 and TRBJ1-5; D is undetermined. Germline CDR1 SGHKS, CDR2 YYEKEE (reference sequence). Deletions cut 0 bases from V and 7 bases from J, with 14 bases between. This CDR3 is built from 15 residues. The CDR3 DNA follows: TGTGCCAGCAGCTTGGAGTCCCGATTGAGGCAGCCCCAGCATTTT. Protein product: CASSLESRLRQPQHF.

The chain employs TRBV6-6 and TRBJ2-7; 9 nucleotides line up with TRBD1. The CDR3 spans 16 residues. V lost 6 bases, J lost 5 bases, and 14 bases stayed unmatched. CDR1 MNHNY and CDR2 SVGAGI come from the germline V gene (reference sequence). CDR3 DNA: TGTGCCAGCAGCCTTAGACAGGGGGGGAGAGCTGACGAGCAGTACGTC. It specifies CASSLRQGGRADEQYV.

This clonotype was detected ten times or more. This rearrangement joins TRBV7-9 to TRBJ2-1, with TRBD2 as a possible D gene (6 bases). Trimming took 2 bases from V and 7 from J, leaving 12 bases between them. This CDR3 region has 14 residues. Germline-derived CDR1 and CDR2 are SEHNR and FQNEAQ (reference sequence). The CDR3 coding sequence is TGTGCCAGCAGCTTAATTGGCGGAGGGAATGAGCAGTTCTTC. This sequence encodes CASSLIGGGNEQFF.

This clonotype came up a few times. J is TRBJ1-1 and V is TRBV15; TRBD1 aligns across 10 bases. V dropped 3 bases and J dropped 7; count of bases not matched to a gene: 2. CDR3 length equals 13 residues. CDR1 and CDR2 from the germline V gene are LNHNV and YYDKDF (reference sequence). CDR3 residues: CATSRDRGNEAFF. CDR3 DNA sequence: TGTGCCACCAGCAGGGACAGGGGGAATGAAGCTTTCTTT. Full variable domain (rest looked up from reference TRBV15 and TRBJ1-1): DAMVIQNPRYQVTQFGKPVTLSCSQTLNHNVMYWYQQKSSQAPKLLFHYYDKDFNNEADTPDNFQSRRPNTSFCFLDIRSPGLGDTAMYLCATSRDRGNEAFFGQGTRLTVV.

The chain is built from TRBV27 and TRBJ1-5; no clear D gene. V dropped 5 bases and J dropped 4 bases, with 9 bases sitting between them. This CDR3 is built from 13 residues. The V gene's germline CDR1 is MNHEY and CDR2 SMNVEV (reference sequence). The CDR3 protein is CASSPQANQPQHF. CDR3 nucleotide sequence: TGTGCCAGCAGTCCCCAGGCAAATCAGCCCCAGCATTTT.

This clonotype was counted between two and nine times. V gene TRBV12-3 or TRBV12-4 combines with J gene TRBJ2-1; TRBD1 aligns across 7 bases. This CDR3 contains 14 residues. The trim removed 6 bases at V and 3 bases at J, leaving 5 bases unmatched. CDR3 sequence: CASRVQGYYNEQFF. CDR3 nucleotides: TGTGCCAGCAGGGTACAGGGGTACTACAATGAGCAGTTCTTC.

This clonotype was recorded at least ten times. This chain joins TRBV27 and TRBJ2-6, with D unresolved. V was clipped by 3 bases and J by 0 bases, with 3 bases between them. CDR1 MNHEY and CDR2 SMNVEV come from the germline V gene (reference sequence). The CDR3 length is 14 residues. The CDR3 region has the DNA TGTGCCAGCAGTTTCAGCTCTGGGGCCAACGTCCTGACTTTC. It codes for CASSFSSGANVLTF. Supplemented by reference TRBV27 and TRBJ2-6, the full variable domain reads EAQVTQNPRYLITVTGKKLTVTCSQNMNHEYMSWYRQDPGLGLRQIYYSMNVEVTDKGDVPEGYKVSRKEKRNFPLILESPSPNQTSLYFCASSFSSGANVLTFGAGSRLTVL.

The V gene is TRBV18, the J gene TRBJ2-7, with D hard to call. In germline, CDR1 is KGHSH, CDR2 LQKENI. Trimming stripped 1 base from V and 1 base from J, with 11 bases between. The CDR3 extends over 15 amino acids. The CDR3 loop is CASSPLVADSYEQYF. As DNA, the CDR3 is TGTGCCAGCTCACCACTCGTCGCAGATTCCTACGAGCAGTACTTC.

This clonotype was recorded a few times. The rearrangement uses TRBV9 and TRBJ2-5; 7 positions agree with TRBD2. Trimming took 4 bases from V and 5 from J; bases not matched to a gene: 11. In germline, CDR1 is SGDLS, CDR2 YYNGEE. The CDR3 totals 15 residues. DNA for the CDR3: TGTGCCAGCAGCCCAATAGGGAGGGCAATCGAGACCCAGTACTTC. Its protein is CASSPIGRAIETQYF.

The chain recombines TRBV11-2 with TRBJ1-1; tentatively, D is TRBD1 (5 bases). From germline, CDR1 is SGHAT and CDR2 FQNNGV. Trimming removed 4 bases from V and 0 bases from J, with 12 bases in between. This CDR3 spans 15 amino acids. The CDR3 here is CASSSVWGMNTEAFF. CDR3 in DNA: TGTGCCAGCAGCTCGGTTTGGGGGATGAACACTGAAGCTTTCTTT.

This clonotype was picked up a small number of times. This chain links TRBV29-1 with TRBJ2-3; 7 positions agree with TRBD1. Germline CDR1 SQVTM, CDR2 ANQGSEA. This CDR3 is built from 14 residues. J lost 2 bases, V lost 3 bases, and 5 bases had no gene match. The DNA for the CDR3 is TGCAGCGTTGACCCGGACAGGTTCACAGATACGCAGTATTTT. Protein sequence: CSVDPDRFTDTQYF.